Shown below are 16 T cell receptor beta chains from a single sample sequenced in a study of CXCR3-negative and CXCR3-positive naive CD8 T cells. General study findings and limits: Compared with CXCR3-negative naive cells, CXCR3-positive naive cells showed more hydrophobic TRB CDR3s.

Libraries were UMI-labeled 5' RACE TRB cDNA. No DNA is given; TCRdb re-called the 5' RACE reads and lists each CDR3 protein once. Its table records some 60,000 distinct CDR3 sequences. For these receptors, no antigen is known. Input material: naive CXCR3+ CD8+ T cells from blood. Subset indicated: CD45RO-CCR7+CD27+CD95- naive CD8+ T cells expressing CXCR3 (TNR3+). The origin of the receptors is a human donor in good health. Some clones in this sample may be carry-over from other donors' samples.

This sequence joins TRBV29-1 and TRBJ1-3. Germline V gene lookup returns CDR1 SQVTM and CDR2 ANQGSEA. The CDR3 contains 14 residues. The CDR3: CSVVGRSSGNTIYF.

The chain's CDR3 is CATSRERTGGLDEQFF. V gene TRBV15 combines with J gene TRBJ2-1; checking the TCRdb D call of TRBD1 is not possible without DNA. The CDR3 is 16 residues long. Germline V gene sequence: CDR1 LNHNV, CDR2 YYDKDF (reference sequence).

The chain links TRBV7-9 to TRBJ1-1; with no DNA, the TCRdb D assignment of TRBD1 cannot be verified. From germline, CDR1 is SEHNR and CDR2 FQNEAQ (reference sequence). This CDR3 spans 16 amino acids. CDR3 sequence reads: CASSTPSATGITEAFF.

V usage is TRBV7-2 and J usage is TRBJ2-5; TCRdb's D call, TRBD1, is unchecked because there is no DNA. Germline CDR1 SGHTA, CDR2 FQGNSA. The CDR3 totals 15 residues. CDR3 sequence: CASSSAWGYQETQYF.

The chain is built from TRBV6-1 and TRBJ2-3; absent DNA, TCRdb's TRBD1 call cannot be checked. Germline V lookup: CDR1 MNHNS, CDR2 SASEGT. The CDR3 is 16 residues long. The CDR3 reads CASRERGTGATDTQYF.

The chain links TRBV25-1 to TRBJ1-2; the TCRdb call, TRBD1, lacks DNA for checking. CDR3 size: 12 residues. Germline CDR1 MGHDK, CDR2 SYGVNS. The CDR3 loop is CASSGNRGRYTF.

V usage is TRBV12-3 or TRBV12-4 and J usage is TRBJ2-1. CDR3 size: 11 residues. The CDR3 is CASSSDNEQFF.

The chain has TRBV4-2 and TRBJ2-7; TCRdb selects TRBD1, and the lack of DNA leaves this call unchecked. This CDR3 spans 14 amino acids. From germline, CDR1 is LGHNA and CDR2 YNFKEQ. CDR3 region: CASSPQGGWGEQYF.

The chain couples TRBV2 to TRBJ2-7. Germline CDR1 is SNHLY and CDR2 is FYNNEI. CDR3 length: 14 amino acids. The CDR3 region is CASSEPGAAYEQYF.

The chain's CDR3 is CASSDSGTLEQFF. This rearrangement joins TRBV12-3 or TRBV12-4 to TRBJ2-1; the TCRdb D gene call, TRBD2, has no DNA to confirm it. The CDR3 loop spans 13 amino acids.

By frequency, this clonotype registers medium-sized (0.01 to 0.1%). The chain has TRBV7-2 and TRBJ2-7. The CDR3 has 12 residues. From germline, CDR1 is SGHTA and CDR2 FQGNSA. The CDR3 protein is CASSAGRYEQYF.

The rearrangement links TRBV5-6 to TRBJ2-7; the TRBD1 assignment by TCRdb is unverifiable without DNA. This CDR3 region has 15 residues. CDR1 and CDR2 (germline): SGHDT, YYEEEE. The CDR3 sequence is CASSAGQGTSYEQYF. Full variable domain (outside the CDR3, taken from reference TRBV5-6 and TRBJ2-7): DAGVTQSPTHLIKTRGQQVTLRCSPKSGHDTVSWYQQALGQGPQFIFQYYEEEERQRGNFPDRFSGHQFPNYSSELNVNALLLGDSALYLCASSAGQGTSYEQYFGPGTRLTVT.

The V call is TRBV5-1, the J call TRBJ1-1; the TCRdb D gene call, TRBD1, has no DNA to confirm it. Germline V gene lookup returns CDR1 SGHRS and CDR2 YFSETQ. This CDR3 spans 13 amino acids. The CDR3 here is CASSWGGDTEAFF.

The V gene is TRBV5-1, the J gene TRBJ1-5. The CDR3 consists of 15 residues. Germline-derived CDR1 and CDR2 are SGHRS and YFSETQ. CDR3 residues: CASSTGRDSNQPQHF.

The V and J genes are TRBV4-3 and TRBJ1-1. The CDR3 has 14 residues. The germline V gene encodes CDR1 LGHNA and CDR2 YSLEER. The CDR3 loop is CASSQGSQDPEAFF.

This chain uses TRBV29-1 with TRBJ2-5; TCRdb selects TRBD1, and the lack of DNA leaves this call unchecked. Germline V gives CDR1 SQVTM, CDR2 ANQGSEA. The CDR3 totals 13 residues. The CDR3 region is CSVEVGARETQYF.